This note documents a single T cell receptor beta chain sequence. As yet, its antigen is unknown. These data come from a study of cytomegalovirus exposure and HLA in healthy donors. This CDR3 spans 15 amino acids. CDR1 and CDR2 from the germline V gene are MNHNY and SVGAGI (reference sequence). After removal of 6 bases from V and 8 bases from J, the junction contained 8 bases not matched to a gene. Amplification used 60 Vbeta primers and 13 Jbeta primers. Profiling relied on immunoSEQ multiplex PCR, and the TCRdb table lists in-frame clones only, not all of them. The table lists approximately 90,000 clones, roughly 80% of them singletons. Study-level findings and limits: Reportedly, TCR beta sequences accurately predicted HLA-A and HLA-B alleles in most subjects. Earlier findings revealed that most TCR beta V segments proved productive either about 90% or about 30% of the time. A likely sequencing artifact accounted for one observed cluster of highly shared sequence variants.

The source material was PBMCs. This chain uses TRBV6-6 with TRBJ1-6; 9 positions match TRBD1. The TCR comes from a man younger than 40 in good health and CMV-seronegative. The CDR3, as DNA: TGTGCCAGCAGGAGGAAGACAGGGGGGGATTCACCCCTCCACTTT. This gives the protein CASRRKTGGDSPLHF.